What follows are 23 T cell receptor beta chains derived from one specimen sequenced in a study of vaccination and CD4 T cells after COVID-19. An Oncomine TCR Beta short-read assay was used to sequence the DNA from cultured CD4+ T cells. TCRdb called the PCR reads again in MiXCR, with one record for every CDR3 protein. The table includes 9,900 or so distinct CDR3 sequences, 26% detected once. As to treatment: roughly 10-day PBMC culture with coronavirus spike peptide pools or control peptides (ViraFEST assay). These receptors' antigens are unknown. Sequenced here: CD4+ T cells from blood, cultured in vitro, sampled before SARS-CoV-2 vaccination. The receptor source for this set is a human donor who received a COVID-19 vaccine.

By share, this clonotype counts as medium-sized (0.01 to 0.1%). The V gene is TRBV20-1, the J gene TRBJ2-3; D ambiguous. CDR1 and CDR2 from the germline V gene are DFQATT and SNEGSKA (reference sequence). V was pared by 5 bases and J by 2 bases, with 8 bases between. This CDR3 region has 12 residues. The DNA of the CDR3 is TGCAGTGCTCGGGTAGACACAGATACGCAGTATTTT. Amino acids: CSARVDTDTQYF.

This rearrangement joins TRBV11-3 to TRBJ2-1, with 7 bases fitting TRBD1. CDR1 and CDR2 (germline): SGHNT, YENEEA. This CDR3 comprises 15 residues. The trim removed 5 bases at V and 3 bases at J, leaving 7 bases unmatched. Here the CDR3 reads CASSPSAGGYNEQFF. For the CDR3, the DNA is TGTGCCAGCAGCCCTAGTGCAGGGGGCTACAATGAGCAGTTCTTC. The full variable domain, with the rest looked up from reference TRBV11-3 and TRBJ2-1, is EAGVVQSPRYKIIEKKQPVAFWCNPISGHNTLYWYLQNLGQGPELLIRYENEEAVDDSQLPKDRFSAERLKGVDSTLKIQPAELGDSAVYLCASSPSAGGYNEQFFGPGTRLTVL.

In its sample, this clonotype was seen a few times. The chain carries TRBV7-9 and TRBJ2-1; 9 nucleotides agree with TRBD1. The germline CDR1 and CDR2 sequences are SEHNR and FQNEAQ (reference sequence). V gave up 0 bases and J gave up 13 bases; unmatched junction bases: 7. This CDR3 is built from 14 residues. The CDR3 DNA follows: TGTGCCAGCAGCTTAGCTGACGGGACAGGGAGACAGTTCTTC. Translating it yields CASSLADGTGRQFF.

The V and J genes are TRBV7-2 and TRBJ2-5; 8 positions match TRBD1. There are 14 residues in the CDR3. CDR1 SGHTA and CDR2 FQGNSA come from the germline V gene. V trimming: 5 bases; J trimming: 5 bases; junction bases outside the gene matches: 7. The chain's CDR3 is CASSTRTGLETQYF. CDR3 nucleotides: TGTGCCAGCAGCACAAGGACAGGGCTGGAGACCCAGTACTTC.

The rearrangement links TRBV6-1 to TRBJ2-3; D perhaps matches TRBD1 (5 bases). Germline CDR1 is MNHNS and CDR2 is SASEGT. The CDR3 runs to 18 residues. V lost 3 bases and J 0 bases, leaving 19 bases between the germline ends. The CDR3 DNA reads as TGTGCCAGCAGTGAGTCTAGGTTCGACAGCTATAGCACAGATACGCAGTATTTT. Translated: CASSESRFDSYSTDTQYF.

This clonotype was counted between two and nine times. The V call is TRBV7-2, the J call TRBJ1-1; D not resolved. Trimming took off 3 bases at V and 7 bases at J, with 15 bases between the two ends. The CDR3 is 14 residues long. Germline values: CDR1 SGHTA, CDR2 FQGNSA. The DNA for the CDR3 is TGTGCCAGCAGCTTCTATCCCGGGCATATTGAAGCTTTCTTT. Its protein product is CASSFYPGHIEAFF.

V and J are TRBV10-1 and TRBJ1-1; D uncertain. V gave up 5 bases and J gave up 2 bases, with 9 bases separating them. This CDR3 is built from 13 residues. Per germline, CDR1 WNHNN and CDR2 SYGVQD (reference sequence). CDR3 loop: CASSLTVNTEAFF. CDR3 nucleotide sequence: TGCGCCAGCAGTTTAACGGTTAACACTGAAGCTTTCTTT.

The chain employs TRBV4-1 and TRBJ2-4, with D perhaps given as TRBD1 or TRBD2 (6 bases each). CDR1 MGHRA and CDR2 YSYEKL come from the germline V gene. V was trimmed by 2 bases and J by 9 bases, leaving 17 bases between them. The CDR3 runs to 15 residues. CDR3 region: CASSQPDEEGGIQYF. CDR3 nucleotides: TGCGCCAGCAGCCAACCGGACGAGGAGGGGGGCATTCAGTACTTC.

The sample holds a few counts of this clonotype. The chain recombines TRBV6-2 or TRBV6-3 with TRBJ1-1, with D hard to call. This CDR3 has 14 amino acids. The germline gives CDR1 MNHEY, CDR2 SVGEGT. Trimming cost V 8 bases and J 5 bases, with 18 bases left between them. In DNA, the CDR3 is TGTGCCAGCTCTACCCCCCAAGGGTGGACTGAAGCTTTCTTT. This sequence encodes CASSTPQGWTEAFF.

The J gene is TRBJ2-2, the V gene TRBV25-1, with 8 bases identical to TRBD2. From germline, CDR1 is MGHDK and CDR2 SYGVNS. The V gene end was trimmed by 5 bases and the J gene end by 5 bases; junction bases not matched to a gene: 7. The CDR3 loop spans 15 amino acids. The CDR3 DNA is TGTGCCAGCAGTACACCGACGGGAGGGACCGGGGAGCTGTTTTTT. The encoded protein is CASSTPTGGTGELFF.

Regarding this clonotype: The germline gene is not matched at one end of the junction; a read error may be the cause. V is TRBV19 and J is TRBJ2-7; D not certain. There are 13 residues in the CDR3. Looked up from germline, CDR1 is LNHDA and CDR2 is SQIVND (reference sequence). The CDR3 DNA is TGTGCCAGTAGTATACGCCAGTCCTACGAGCGGTACTTC. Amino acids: CASSIRQSYERYF. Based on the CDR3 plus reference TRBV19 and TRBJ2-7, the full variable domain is DGGITQSPKYLFRKEGQNVTLSCEQNLNHDAMYWYRQDPGQGLRLIYYSQIVNDFQKGDIAEGYSVSREKKESFPLTVTSAQKNPTAFYLCASSIRQSYERYFGPGTRLTVT.

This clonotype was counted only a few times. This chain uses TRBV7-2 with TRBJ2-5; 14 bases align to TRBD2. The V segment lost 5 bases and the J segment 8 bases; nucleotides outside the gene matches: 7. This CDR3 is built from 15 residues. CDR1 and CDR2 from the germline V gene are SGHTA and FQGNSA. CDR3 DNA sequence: TGTGCCAGCAGCCCCCAGACTAGCGGGGGGGACACCCAGTACTTC. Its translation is CASSPQTSGGDTQYF. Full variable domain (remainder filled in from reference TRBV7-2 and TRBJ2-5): GAGVSQSPSNKVTEKGKDVELRCDPISGHTALYWYRQSLGQGLEFLIYFQGNSAPDKSGLPSDRFSAERTGGSVSTLTIQRTQQEDSAVYLCASSPQTSGGDTQYFGPGTRLLVL.

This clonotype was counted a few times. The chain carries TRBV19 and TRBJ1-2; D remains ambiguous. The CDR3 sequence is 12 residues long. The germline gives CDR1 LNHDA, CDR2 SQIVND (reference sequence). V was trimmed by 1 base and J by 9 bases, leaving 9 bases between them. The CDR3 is CASSIVPGSYTF. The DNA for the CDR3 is TGTGCCAGTAGTATAGTTCCGGGGAGCTACACCTTC.

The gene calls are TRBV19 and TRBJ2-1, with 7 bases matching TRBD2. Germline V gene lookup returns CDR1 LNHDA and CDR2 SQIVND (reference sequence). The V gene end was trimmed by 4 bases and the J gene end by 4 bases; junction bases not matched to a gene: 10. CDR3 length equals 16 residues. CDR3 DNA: TGTGCCAGTAGTAAATATTCAGCGGGGACGTACAATGAGCAGTTCTTC. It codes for CASSKYSAGTYNEQFF. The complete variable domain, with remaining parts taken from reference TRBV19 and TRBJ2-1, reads DGGITQSPKYLFRKEGQNVTLSCEQNLNHDAMYWYRQDPGQGLRLIYYSQIVNDFQKGDIAEGYSVSREKKESFPLTVTSAQKNPTAFYLCASSKYSAGTYNEQFFGPGTRLTVL.

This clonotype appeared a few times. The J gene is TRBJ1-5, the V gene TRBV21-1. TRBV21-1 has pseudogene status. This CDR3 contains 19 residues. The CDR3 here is CASSKEQRASQHSNQPQHF. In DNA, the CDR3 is TGTGCCAGCAGCAAAGAACAAAGGGCCTCGCAGCATAGCAATCAGCCCCAGCATTTT.

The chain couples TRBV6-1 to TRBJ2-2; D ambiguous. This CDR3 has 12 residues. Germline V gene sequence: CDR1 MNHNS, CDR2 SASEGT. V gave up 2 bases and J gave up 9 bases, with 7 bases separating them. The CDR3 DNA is TGTGCCAGCAGTGAATTAGGGCGGGAGCTGTTTTTT. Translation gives CASSELGRELFF.

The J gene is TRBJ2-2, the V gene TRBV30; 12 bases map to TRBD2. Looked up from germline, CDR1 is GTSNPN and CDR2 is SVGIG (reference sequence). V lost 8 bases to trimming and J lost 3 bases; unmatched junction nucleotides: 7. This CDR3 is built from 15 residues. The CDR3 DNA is TGTGCCCGGTCTAGCGGGGGGGAAGACACCGGGGAGCTGTTTTTT. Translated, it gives CARSSGGEDTGELFF. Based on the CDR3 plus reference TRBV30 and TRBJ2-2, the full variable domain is SQTIHQWPATLVQPVGSPLSLECTVEGTSNPNLYWYRQAAGRGLQLLFYSVGIGQISSEVPQNLSASRPQDRQFILSSKKLLLSDSGFYLCARSSGGEDTGELFFGEGSRLTVL.

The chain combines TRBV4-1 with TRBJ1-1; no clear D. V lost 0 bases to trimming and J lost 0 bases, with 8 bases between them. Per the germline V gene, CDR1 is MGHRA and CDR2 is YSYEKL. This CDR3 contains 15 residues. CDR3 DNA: TGCGCCAGCAGCCAAGAGTGGGCGGTGAACACTGAAGCTTTCTTT. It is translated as CASSQEWAVNTEAFF.

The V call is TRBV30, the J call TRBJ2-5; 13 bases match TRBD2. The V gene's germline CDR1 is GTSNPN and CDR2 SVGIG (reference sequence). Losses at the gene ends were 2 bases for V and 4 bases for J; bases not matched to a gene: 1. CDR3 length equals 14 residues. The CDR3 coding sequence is TGTGCCTGGAGTCGACTAGCGGGGGGAGAGACCCAGTACTTC. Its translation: CAWSRLAGGETQYF.

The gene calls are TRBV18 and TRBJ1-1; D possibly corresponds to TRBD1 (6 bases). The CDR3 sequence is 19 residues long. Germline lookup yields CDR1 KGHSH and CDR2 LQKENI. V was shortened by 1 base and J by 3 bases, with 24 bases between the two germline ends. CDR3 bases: TGTGCCAGCTCACCACGGGCCTGGGGGCAGGGGACGAAGGACACTGAAGCTTTCTTT. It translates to CASSPRAWGQGTKDTEAFF.

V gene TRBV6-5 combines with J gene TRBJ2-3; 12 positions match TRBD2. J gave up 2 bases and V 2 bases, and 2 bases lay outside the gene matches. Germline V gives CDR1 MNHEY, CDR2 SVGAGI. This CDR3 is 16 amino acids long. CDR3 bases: TGTGCCAGCAGTTACGGACTAGCGGGAAACACAGATACGCAGTATTTT. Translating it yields CASSYGLAGNTDTQYF.

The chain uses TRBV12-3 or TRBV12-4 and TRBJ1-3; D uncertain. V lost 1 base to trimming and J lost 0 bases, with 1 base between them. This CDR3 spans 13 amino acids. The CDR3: CASSLGSGNTIYF. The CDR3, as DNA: TGTGCCAGCAGTTTAGGCTCTGGAAACACCATATATTTT.

The CDR3 nucleotides read TGTGCCAGCAGCTCCTCCGGGACTAGCGGGGGCTATGAGCAGTTCTTC. Protein sequence: CASSSSGTSGGYEQFF. The V gene is TRBV7-9, the J gene TRBJ2-1; 14 bases are shared with TRBD2. The germline gives CDR1 SEHNR, CDR2 FQNEAQ (reference sequence). The ends lost 4 bases at V and 8 bases at J; junction bases unmatched: 7. The CDR3 is 16 amino acids.